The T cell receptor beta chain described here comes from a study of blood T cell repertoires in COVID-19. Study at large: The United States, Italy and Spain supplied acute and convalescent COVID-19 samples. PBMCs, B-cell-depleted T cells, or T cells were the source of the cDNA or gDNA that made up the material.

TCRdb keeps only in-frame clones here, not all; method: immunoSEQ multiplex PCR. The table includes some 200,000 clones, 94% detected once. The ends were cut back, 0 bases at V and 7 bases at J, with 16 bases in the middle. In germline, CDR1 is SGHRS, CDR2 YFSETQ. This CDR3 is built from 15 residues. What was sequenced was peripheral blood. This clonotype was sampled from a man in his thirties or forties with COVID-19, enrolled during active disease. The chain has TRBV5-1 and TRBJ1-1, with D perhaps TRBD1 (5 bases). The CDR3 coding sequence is TGCGCCAGCAGCTTGGAACCAGGGAGGTACGGTGAAGCTTTCTTT. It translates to CASSLEPGRYGEAFF. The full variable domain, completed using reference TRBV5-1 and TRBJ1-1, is KAGVTQTPRYLIKTRGQQVTLSCSPISGHRSVSWYQQTPGQGLQFLFEYFSETQRNKGNFPGRFSGRQFSNSRSEMNVSTLELGDSALYLCASSLEPGRYGEAFFGQGTRLTVV.